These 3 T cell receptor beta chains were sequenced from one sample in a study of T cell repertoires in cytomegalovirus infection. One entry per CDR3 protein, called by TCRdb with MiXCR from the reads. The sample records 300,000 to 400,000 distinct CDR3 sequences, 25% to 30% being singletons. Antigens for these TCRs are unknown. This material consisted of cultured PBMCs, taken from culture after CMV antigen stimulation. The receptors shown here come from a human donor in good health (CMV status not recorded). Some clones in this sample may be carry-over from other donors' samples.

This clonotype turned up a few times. The CDR3 nucleotides are TGTGCCAGTAGTATAGAGGGTGTACTGCGACCCAGGAATGAGCAGTTCTTC. It codes for CASSIEGVLRPRNEQFF. The rearrangement links TRBV19 to TRBJ2-1; D remains ambiguous. V lost 0 bases to trimming and J lost 7 bases, with 19 bases between them. Germline V CDR1 and CDR2: LNHDA, SQIVND (reference sequence). The CDR3 has 17 residues.

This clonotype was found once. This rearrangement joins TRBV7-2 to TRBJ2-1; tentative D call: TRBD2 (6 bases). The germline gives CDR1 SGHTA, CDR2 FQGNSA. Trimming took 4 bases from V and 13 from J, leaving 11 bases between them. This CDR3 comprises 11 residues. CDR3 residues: CASSYLAPQFF. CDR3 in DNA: TGTGCCAGCAGCTACCTAGCGCCACAGTTCTTC.

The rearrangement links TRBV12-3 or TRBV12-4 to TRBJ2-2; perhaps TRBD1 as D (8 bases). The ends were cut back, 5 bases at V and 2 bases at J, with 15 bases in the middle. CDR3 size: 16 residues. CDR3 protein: CASSHRGGINTGELFF. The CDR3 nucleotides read TGTGCCAGCAGTCACAGGGGGGGTATTAACACCGGGGAGCTGTTTTTT.